This T cell receptor (beta chain) was captured in a study of vaccination effects on CD4 cells after COVID-19. V lost 7 bases and J 3 bases, leaving 16 bases between the germline ends. The CDR3 loop spans 15 amino acids. CDR1 MRHNA and CDR2 SNTAGT come from the germline V gene. Clones were sequenced by immunoSEQ multiplex PCR, and TCRdb holds only the in-frame ones, with some missing. The data show about 65,000 clones, with around 69% seen just once and around 2.7% held by the top ten. On this clone itself: Antigen: not known.

Within the ViraFEST assay, antigen-specific CD4+ T cells underwent expansion with viral peptide pools prior to sequencing. When ten to eleven days of culture had elapsed, CD4+ T cells were isolated. Previously uninfected by SARS-CoV-2, the vaccine recipients also showed negative nucleocapsid antibodies. The researchers cultured approximately 2 million PBMC per well with roughly 9.5 IU/ml IL-2 and roughly 9.2 ug/ml peptides. A half-medium replacement with IL-2 medium was carried out on days 3 and 7. Study-wide findings and caveats: Only a single clone (1 of 255 vaccine-induced clones in healthy vaccinees) cross-reacted with common cold coronaviruses.

Sequencing used CD4+ T cells from PBMCs cultured with HCoV-NL63 spike peptides, obtained before COVID-19 vaccination. The chain joins TRBV6-4 to TRBJ2-4; possible D gene TRBD1, 6 bases. The TCR comes from a human donor who received a COVID-19 vaccine. The CDR3 DNA sequence: TGTGCCAGCAAGCTCAGGGGAGAGAACAAAAACATTCAGTACTTC. Protein: CASKLRGENKNIQYF.